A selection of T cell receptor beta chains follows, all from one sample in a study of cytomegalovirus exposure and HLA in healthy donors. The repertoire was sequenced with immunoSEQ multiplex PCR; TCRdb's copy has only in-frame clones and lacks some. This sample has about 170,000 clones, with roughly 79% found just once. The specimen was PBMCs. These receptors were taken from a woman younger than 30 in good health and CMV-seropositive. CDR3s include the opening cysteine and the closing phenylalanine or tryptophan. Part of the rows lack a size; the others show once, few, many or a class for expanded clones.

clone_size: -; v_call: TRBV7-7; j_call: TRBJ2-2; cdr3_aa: CASSLTGGLIRTGELFF
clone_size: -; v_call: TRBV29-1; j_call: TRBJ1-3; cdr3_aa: CSISPGQGPGNTIYF
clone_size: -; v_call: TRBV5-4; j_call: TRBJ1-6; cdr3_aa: CASSLEQGPLHF
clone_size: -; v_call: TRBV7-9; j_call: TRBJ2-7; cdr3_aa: CASSLVSGNEQYF
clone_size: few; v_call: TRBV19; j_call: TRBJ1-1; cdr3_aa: CASTPYSPGGTEAFF
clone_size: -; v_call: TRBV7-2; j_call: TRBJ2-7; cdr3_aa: CASSLKGGAGGPSYEQYF
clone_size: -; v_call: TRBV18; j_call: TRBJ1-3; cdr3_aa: CASSPVDRGLYYSGNTIYF
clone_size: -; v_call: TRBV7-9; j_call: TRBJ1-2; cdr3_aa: CASSPLVWAPNYGYTF
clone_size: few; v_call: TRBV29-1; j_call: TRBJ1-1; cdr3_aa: CSVHGTGSLGAFF
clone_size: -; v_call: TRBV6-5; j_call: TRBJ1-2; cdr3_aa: CASSRGQATYGYTF
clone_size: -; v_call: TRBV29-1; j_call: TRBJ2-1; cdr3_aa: CSVQTSGVSGEQFF
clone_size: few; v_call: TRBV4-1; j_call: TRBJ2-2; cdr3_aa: CASSQVRERGSTGELFF
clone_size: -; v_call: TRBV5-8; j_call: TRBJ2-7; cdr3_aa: CASSLRLGSTYEQYF
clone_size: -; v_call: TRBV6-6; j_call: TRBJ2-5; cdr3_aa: CASSHRGGQETQYF
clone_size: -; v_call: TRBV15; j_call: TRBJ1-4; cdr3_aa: CATSRMFGGGNEKLFF
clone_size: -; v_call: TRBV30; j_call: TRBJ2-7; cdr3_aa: CASTPGQISDEQYF
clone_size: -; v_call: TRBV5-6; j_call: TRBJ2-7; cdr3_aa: CASSAGRTRHEQYF
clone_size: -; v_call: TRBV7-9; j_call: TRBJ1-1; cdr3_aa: CASSPPGTGDTEAFF
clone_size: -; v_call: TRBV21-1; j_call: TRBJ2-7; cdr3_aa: CASSKGGGIYEQYF